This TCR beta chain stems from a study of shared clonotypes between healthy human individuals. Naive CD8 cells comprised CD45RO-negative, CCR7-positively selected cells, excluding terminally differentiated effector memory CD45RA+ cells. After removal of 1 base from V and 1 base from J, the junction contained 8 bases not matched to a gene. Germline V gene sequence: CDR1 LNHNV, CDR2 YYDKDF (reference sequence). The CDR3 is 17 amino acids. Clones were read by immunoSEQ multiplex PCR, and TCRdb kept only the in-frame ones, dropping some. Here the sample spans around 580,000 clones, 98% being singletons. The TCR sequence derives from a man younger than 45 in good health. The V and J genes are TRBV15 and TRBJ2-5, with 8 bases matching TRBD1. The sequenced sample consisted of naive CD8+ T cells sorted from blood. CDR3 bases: TGTGCCACCAGCAGAGGGAAGACAGGGGCCCCCCAAGAGACCCAGTACTTC. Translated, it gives CATSRGKTGAPQETQYF.